Listed below are T cell receptor beta chains from one sample, sequenced in a study of blood T cell repertoires in COVID-19. Clones were read by immunoSEQ multiplex PCR, and TCRdb kept only the in-frame ones, dropping some. The sample shows a few hundred thousand clones, approximately 85% of them seen only once. The sample taken for sequencing was peripheral blood. The receptor set was obtained from a woman between 65 and 79 years old with acute or convalescent COVID-19. CDR3s include the opening cysteine and the closing phenylalanine or tryptophan.

j_call | v_call | cdr3_aa
TRBJ1-1 | TRBV6-1 | CASSDPDPGGWTEAFF
TRBJ1-5 | TRBV18 | CASSPGQGGWGYQPQHF
TRBJ2-5 | TRBV5-1 | CASSALPGMQETQYF
TRBJ1-1 | TRBV5-1 | CASSLEGAPNTEAFF
TRBJ1-2 | TRBV18 | CASSHDEEVGSYTF
TRBJ2-5 | TRBV2 | CASGTSGGVSFAQYF
TRBJ1-2 | TRBV4-1 | CASSQDGRAGTDF
TRBJ2-7 | TRBV28 | CASSAASYEQYF
TRBJ1-1 | TRBV10-3 | CAIRVSAGLNTEAFF
TRBJ1-2 | TRBV5-5 | CASSDIRRGPNYGYTF
TRBJ2-7 | TRBV19 | CASTRVAGAYEQYF
TRBJ2-2 | TRBV7-6 | CASSFRGRATGELFF
TRBJ1-5 | TRBV30 | CAWSRDRGPNQPQHF
TRBJ2-1 | TRBV4-1 | CASRREGGGNEQFF